This paragraph covers one T cell receptor beta chain sequence. Its specificity is unknown. The data derive from a study of shared clonotypes between healthy human individuals. The authors distributed each subset's genomic DNA evenly over several immunoSEQ plates. The data were produced by immunoSEQ multiplex PCR, yet TCRdb's version contains in-frame clones alone and is incomplete. The table has some 1.5 million clones, approximately 96% seen once. Study-wide results and limits: Generally, estimated richness proved larger in naive subsets than it did in memory subsets.

Both subsets, CD45RA+ naive and CD45RA-negative memory, were split from the CD4+ cells. The CDR3 totals 15 residues. Per the germline V gene, CDR1 is KGHSH and CDR2 is LQKENI. V lost 2 bases to trimming and J lost 9 bases, with 17 bases between them. The TCR comes from a man in his thirties or forties in good health. The V and J genes are TRBV18 and TRBJ2-1, with a weak D call TRBD2 (7 bases). The sequenced sample consisted of naive CD4+ T cells sorted from blood. Noted subset: CD45RA+ positively selected. In DNA, the CDR3 is TGTGCCAGCTCACCAAAGAGGGGGGGCGACGGTGAGCAGTTCTTC. Translation: CASSPKRGGDGEQFF.